This T cell receptor (beta chain) was captured by sequencing in a study of T cells in Graves' hyperthyroidism and ophthalmopathy. Study as a whole: Before any treatment, at initial diagnosis, peripheral blood was collected. Study findings and constraints: The blood repertoire included most of the expanded thyroid clonotypes above 0.001.

This clonotype turned up a few times. The antigen remains unidentified. Active moderate-to-severe ophthalmopathy, Clinical Activity Score at least 3, NOSPECS at least 4, under 3 months' duration. Lactation, pregnancy, other autoimmune disease or uncontrolled infection excluded patients. It was RNA transcripts that yielded the amplified TCR beta CDR3 regions. HTBI primers were used for first-round RT-PCR of the TCR CDR3. TCRdb used MiXCR to reprocess the multiplex PCR reads, holding one entry per CDR3 protein. In the table there are a few hundred thousand distinct CDR3 sequences, roughly an eighth of which are singletons. Sequenced sample: blood. The sequence was collected from a woman aged 40 to 49 with Graves' ophthalmopathy.

Here the CDR3 reads CSAGDPSYEQYF. CDR3 in DNA: TGCAGTGCTGGGGACCCTTCCTACGAGCAGTACTTC. The chain links TRBV20-1 to TRBJ2-7; possibly TRBD1 or TRBD2 for D (5 bases each). The CDR3 is made up of 12 amino acids. Germline values: CDR1 DFQATT, CDR2 SNEGSKA (reference sequence). V lost 5 bases to trimming and J lost 1 base, with 9 bases between them.